The 20 T cell receptor beta chains below all came from one sample that was sequenced in a study of T cell changes during pregnancy in multiple sclerosis. Profiling relied on immunoSEQ multiplex PCR, and the TCRdb table lists in-frame clones only, not all of them. The sample has 40,000 to 60,000 clones, about 89% seen once. The specimen was CD8+ T cells from peripheral blood mononuclear cells, collected after pregnancy. The receptors stem from a female donor with multiple sclerosis, enrolled in a pregnancy study.

In DNA, the CDR3 is TGTGCCAGCAAGGGACAGGGGAACACTGAAGCTTTCTTT. Protein product: CASKGQGNTEAFF. This chain connects TRBV27 to TRBJ1-1; the match to TRBD1 covers 9 bases. This CDR3 contains 13 residues. Germline V gene lookup returns CDR1 MNHEY and CDR2 SMNVEV (reference sequence). Trimming cost V 7 bases and J 1 base; bases outside gene matches: 1.

This sequence joins TRBV9 and TRBJ1-5; TRBD1 is a possible D gene (6 bases). CDR3 length equals 15 residues. V shed 0 bases and J shed 7 bases, with 14 bases lying between them. The germline V gene has CDR1 SGDLS and CDR2 YYNGEE. The CDR3 DNA follows: TGTGCCAGCAGCGTAGATTGGGGCAGGGGACAGCCCCAGCATTTT. Protein sequence: CASSVDWGRGQPQHF. Combining the CDR3 with reference TRBV9 and TRBJ1-5 gives the whole variable domain DSGVTQTPKHLITATGQRVTLRCSPRSGDLSVYWYQQSLDQGLQFLIQYYNGEERAKGNILERFSAQQFPDLHSELNLSSLELGDSALYFCASSVDWGRGQPQHFGDGTRLSIL.

CDR3 in amino acids: CASGSQMNPSGDYNEQFF. CDR3 DNA: TGTGCTAGTGGCTCGCAAATGAATCCTAGCGGGGACTACAATGAGCAGTTCTTC. The chain carries TRBV12-5 and TRBJ2-1; 9 bases align to TRBD2. The CDR3 runs to 18 residues. Germline V gives CDR1 LGHNT, CDR2 FRNRAP. The V segment lost 6 bases and the J segment 3 bases; nucleotides outside the gene matches: 15.

This CDR3 reads CASLLGGGLYEQYF. CDR3 DNA: TGTGCCAGCCTATTGGGCGGGGGTCTATACGAGCAGTACTTC. This chain joins TRBV2 and TRBJ2-7, with 7 bases fitting TRBD2. This CDR3 contains 14 residues. Germline V lookup: CDR1 SNHLY, CDR2 FYNNEI. The trim removed 8 bases at V and 4 bases at J, leaving 11 bases unmatched. Looking up the rest from reference TRBV2 and TRBJ2-7 gives the full variable domain: EPEVTQTPSHQVTQMGQEVILRCVPISNHLYFYWYRQILGQKVEFLVSFYNNEISEKSEIFDDQFSVERPDGSNFTLKIRSTKLEDSAMYFCASLLGGGLYEQYFGPGTRLTVT.

The rearrangement uses TRBV4-1 and TRBJ1-5; tentatively, D is TRBD1 (5 bases). The CDR3 runs to 15 residues. V shed 2 bases and J shed 2 bases, with 10 bases lying between them. Germline V gene data show CDR1 as MGHRA and CDR2 as YSYEKL. The CDR3 coding sequence is TGCGCCAGCAGCCAATTGGGGGGAGGCAATCAGCCCCAGCATTTT. Amino acid sequence: CASSQLGGGNQPQHF.

The rearrangement links TRBV2 to TRBJ2-3; 8 nucleotides line up with TRBD1. Germline V gene sequence: CDR1 SNHLY, CDR2 FYNNEI. There are 14 residues in the CDR3. J lost 4 bases, V lost 6 bases, and 6 bases had no gene match. The CDR3 DNA reads TGTGCCAGCAGGACTGACAGGGGACCAGATACGCAGTATTTT. Residues: CASRTDRGPDTQYF.

The chain couples TRBV18 to TRBJ1-2, with D hard to call. Trimming removed 3 bases at V and 4 bases at J, with 18 bases between. Germline values: CDR1 KGHSH, CDR2 LQKENI. The length of the CDR3 is 16 residues. The CDR3 DNA follows: TGTGCCAGCTCACCTCAACCATCTCCTGAACTCTATGGCTACACCTTC. Amino acids: CASSPQPSPELYGYTF.

The J gene is TRBJ2-3, the V gene TRBV6-5; D perhaps matches TRBD2 (5 bases). This CDR3 has 14 residues. The V and J ends lost 5 bases and 2 bases respectively, with 11 bases between them. Germline V lookup: CDR1 MNHEY, CDR2 SVGAGI. CDR3 protein: CASSTLRDTDTQYF. The DNA of the CDR3 is TGTGCCAGCAGTACTCTACGGGACACAGATACGCAGTATTTT.

This chain links TRBV19 with TRBJ1-1; tentative D call: TRBD1 (5 bases). Germline assignment: CDR1 LNHDA and CDR2 SQIVND (reference sequence). V lost 0 bases, J lost 4 bases, and 12 bases lay in between. The CDR3 spans 15 residues. For the CDR3, the DNA is TGTGCCAGTAGTATAGATGGGTGGCAGGGCACTGAAGCTTTCTTT. Translated, it gives CASSIDGWQGTEAFF.

The genes are TRBV10-2 and TRBJ2-7; D perhaps matches TRBD1 (6 bases). CDR1 WSHSY and CDR2 SAAADI come from the germline V gene. The CDR3 extends over 14 amino acids. The germline V and J ends were trimmed by 1 base and 2 bases, with 9 bases remaining between them. Written as DNA, the CDR3 is TGCGCCAGCAGTGAGTTGGGACAAGCCTACGAGCAGTACTTC. As protein: CASSELGQAYEQYF.

The gene calls are TRBV7-3 and TRBJ2-5, with 9 bases fitting TRBD1. The germline V gene has CDR1 SGHTA and CDR2 FQGTGA. The CDR3 covers 14 residues. V dropped 2 bases and J dropped 3; count of bases not matched to a gene: 1. CDR3 sequence (DNA): TGTGCCAGCAGCTTATGGGACAGGGAAGAGACCCAGTACTTC. The encoded protein is CASSLWDREETQYF.

The chain has TRBV13 and TRBJ1-1; TRBD1 aligns across 8 bases. The V gene's germline CDR1 is PRHDT and CDR2 FYEKMQ (reference sequence). CDR3 length: 15 amino acids. The trim removed 3 bases at V and 8 bases at J, leaving 11 bases unmatched. The DNA for the CDR3 is TGTGCCAGCAGCTTGGGGACAGGAAGGACCGTAGAAGCTTTCTTT. Translated: CASSLGTGRTVEAFF.

The rearrangement joins TRBV30 to TRBJ2-5; TRBD2 agrees at 7 bases. This CDR3 has 13 amino acids. Germline values: CDR1 GTSNPN, CDR2 SVGIG (reference sequence). The V and J ends lost 5 bases and 4 bases, in that order; junction bases with no gene match: 7. CDR3 sequence: CAWSAGGTETQYF. In nucleotides, the CDR3 is TGTGCCTGGTCAGCCGGGGGGACAGAGACCCAGTACTTC.

In its sample, this clone was seen once. CDR3 nucleotide sequence: TGTGCCAGCAGCGCGGGTCAGGAGCTGTTTTTT. Amino acids: CASSAGQELFF. The chain uses TRBV9 and TRBJ2-2; D gene ambiguous. Germline lookup yields CDR1 SGDLS and CDR2 YYNGEE. Trimming shortened V by 3 bases and J by 10 bases, and 7 bases separated the two germline ends. The CDR3 consists of 11 residues.

The chain employs TRBV4-1 and TRBJ2-1; maybe TRBD1 (5 bases). The length of the CDR3 is 14 residues. From germline, CDR1 is MGHRA and CDR2 YSYEKL. Between the trimmed V and J ends, which lost 4 bases and 8 bases, there was a span of 15 bases. The CDR3 coding sequence is TGCGCCAGCAGCCTAGGGGCGGAAGTAGATGAGCAGTTCTTC. It encodes CASSLGAEVDEQFF.

This clone was counted only a few times. The chain carries TRBV5-6 and TRBJ1-4; no definite D call. The germline V and J ends were trimmed by 4 bases and 6 bases, with 19 bases remaining between them. From germline, CDR1 is SGHDT and CDR2 YYEEEE. This CDR3 region has 16 residues. CDR3 amino acids: CASSPGLGILDEKLFF. CDR3 DNA sequence: TGTGCCAGCAGCCCTGGGTTGGGCATCCTCGATGAAAAACTGTTTTTT.

This clone was seen a handful of times. This chain connects TRBV18 to TRBJ1-6; 9 nucleotides align to TRBD1. This CDR3 spans 15 amino acids. Germline trimming cut 3 bases from V and 9 bases from J; bases unmatched to any gene: 6. Germline CDR1 reads KGHSH; CDR2 reads LQKENI. CDR3 in amino acids: CASSPGQGAGSPLHF. CDR3 sequence (DNA): TGTGCCAGCTCACCGGGACAGGGCGCAGGTTCACCCCTCCACTTT.

V is TRBV2 and J is TRBJ2-1; 9 bases are shared with TRBD1. This CDR3 spans 14 amino acids. Germline assignment: CDR1 SNHLY and CDR2 FYNNEI. The V and J ends lost 7 bases and 5 bases, in that order; junction bases with no gene match: 6. CDR3 residues: CASMTGGENNEQFF. The CDR3 DNA reads TGTGCCAGCATGACAGGGGGGGAAAACAATGAGCAGTTCTTC. Variable domain in full (rest from reference TRBV2 and TRBJ2-1): EPEVTQTPSHQVTQMGQEVILRCVPISNHLYFYWYRQILGQKVEFLVSFYNNEISEKSEIFDDQFSVERPDGSNFTLKIRSTKLEDSAMYFCASMTGGENNEQFFGPGTRLTVL.

The genes are TRBV27 and TRBJ2-5, with D perhaps TRBD1 (6 bases). The CDR3 has 17 amino acids. V shed 3 bases and J shed 2 bases, with 19 bases lying between them. CDR1 and CDR2 (germline): MNHEY, SMNVEV (reference sequence). The chain's CDR3 is CASSLIQVGQGQETQYF. In nucleotides, the CDR3 is TGTGCCAGCAGTTTGATACAAGTGGGGCAGGGGCAAGAGACCCAGTACTTC.

V and J are TRBV7-9 and TRBJ2-1; tentative D call: TRBD1 (5 bases). The CDR3 runs 18 residues. Looked up from germline, CDR1 is SEHNR and CDR2 is FQNEAQ (reference sequence). With 4 bases removed from V and 5 bases from J, the gap between germline ends came to 24 bases. The DNA of the CDR3 is TGTGCCAGCAGCTCGTCCCTCATAGCCCAGGGATCCCACAATGAGCAGTTCTTC. Translated: CASSSSLIAQGSHNEQFF.